Listed below are T cell receptor beta chains from one sample, sequenced in a study of blood T cell repertoires in COVID-19. Assay: immunoSEQ multiplex PCR; the TCRdb copy retains only in-frame clones and omits some. The table has approximately 130,000 clones, roughly 79% seen once; the top ten hold over 15%. Input material: peripheral blood. These TCRs come from a man older than 75 with acute or convalescent COVID-19. Each CDR3 is given with its conserved first and last residue.

CASSWGQARISGANVLTF	TRBV13	TRBJ2-6
CASSRQGRGNEQFF	TRBV27	TRBJ2-1
CAISGEVNTEAFF	TRBV10-3	TRBJ1-1
CASGGRTSGGTDTQYF	TRBV12-5	TRBJ2-3
CASSKGRRDSYLTYEQYF	TRBV21-1	TRBJ2-7
CAISEALTGGFQPQHF	TRBV10-3	TRBJ1-5
CASSVGWGLDAGELFF	TRBV9	TRBJ2-2
CASSHGNEQYF	TRBV3-1/TRBV3-2	TRBJ2-7
CAISERGPGELFF	TRBV10-3	TRBJ2-2
CASSFLAGGLYEQYF	TRBV5-6	TRBJ2-7
CAISESGRVLGTEAFF	TRBV10-3	TRBJ1-1
CASSLPQGGVAMRSGANVLTF	TRBV5-1	TRBJ2-6
CASSPRQSGAYNEQFF	TRBV5-6	TRBJ2-1
CATSQQGLTDTQYF	TRBV5-1	TRBJ2-3
CSVEQGPSITEQFF	TRBV29-1	TRBJ2-1
CASSVGTGSSYEQYF	TRBV9	TRBJ2-7
CASSPLGRGTGVEQYF	TRBV4-1	TRBJ2-7
CASSGVSRSGETQYF	TRBV5-1	TRBJ2-5
CASNPGGTSYEQYF	TRBV7-2	TRBJ2-7
CASSQEQPYSNQPQHF	TRBV4-2	TRBJ1-5
CASSYGGFGDLPYEQYF	TRBV4-3	TRBJ2-7
CASSYSRRTSGDEETQYF	TRBV6-2/TRBV6-3	TRBJ2-5
CASTGWLAGGYEQYF	TRBV2	TRBJ2-7
CASSYSTGGSDGYTF	TRBV6-5	TRBJ1-2
CASSYSGNTIYF	TRBV3-1/TRBV3-2	TRBJ1-3
CASSRTGDRDTQYF	TRBV7-9	TRBJ2-3
CASSAPPQGAYGYTF	TRBV7-2	TRBJ1-2
CASSPTTGGDEQYF	TRBV7-9	TRBJ2-7
CASSLGQGNEKLFF	TRBV5-1	TRBJ1-4
CASGQGTRNSPLHF	TRBV6-5	TRBJ1-6
CASSETGAGEWDTQYF	TRBV3-1/TRBV3-2	TRBJ2-3
CASAGVIYEQYF	TRBV2	TRBJ2-7
CAWSGRQGGQAALHF	TRBV30	TRBJ1-6
CASSEWGRGLEKLFF	TRBV25-1	TRBJ1-4
CASSDRTGSTDTQYF	TRBV5-1	TRBJ2-3
CASSEGQGVNEQFF	TRBV13	TRBJ2-1
CASSLAAKRVTGELFF	TRBV7-2	TRBJ2-2
CASSLGNTGKLFF	TRBV13	TRBJ1-4
CASSSRPTDKPQHF	TRBV6-6	TRBJ1-5
CASSRTGGSRYF	TRBV7-2	TRBJ2-4
CASSTGLGTGGEKLFF	TRBV5-1	TRBJ1-4
CASRVQLNYGYTF	TRBV6-5	TRBJ1-2
CASGVTQETQYF	TRBV12-5	TRBJ2-5
CASSPYSVSQETQYF	TRBV5-4	TRBJ2-5
CATPDRGKTNEQFF	TRBV5-1	TRBJ2-1
CASSFYGGTYEQYF	TRBV5-1	TRBJ2-7
CASSSRVIGAGGANEQFF	TRBV11-2	TRBJ2-1
CASSYSTVSNSPLHF	TRBV6-5	TRBJ1-6
CASSQGGASYNSPLHF	TRBV4-1	TRBJ1-6
CASSLTGKREPQHF	TRBV27	TRBJ1-5
CASHPGGDRDYEQYF	TRBV6-5	TRBJ2-7
CASSSGTGNNYGYTF	TRBV6-5	TRBJ1-2
CASSQERAGGPFSEQFF	TRBV4-1	TRBJ2-1
CASRHETDSYGYTF	TRBV5-1	TRBJ1-2